Given below is one TCR beta chain in context. The antigen remains unidentified. The same CDR3 is also encoded by other DNA sequences in this sample. Clones were read by immunoSEQ multiplex PCR, and TCRdb kept only the in-frame ones, dropping some. The sample lists about 120,000 clones; about nine tenths were seen once. Sorting of unstimulated PBMCs yielded separate CD3+CD4+ and CD3+CD8+ fractions. This sample is drawn from a study of T cell clones after liver transplantation. The overall study: Three of the eight recipients were HCV-positive; the rest had non-autoimmune, non-viral transplant indications. At least one year of complete immunosuppression withdrawal without enzymes over twice normal defined tolerance.

CDR3 size: 16 residues. The V gene end was trimmed by 0 bases and the J gene end by 6 bases; junction bases not matched to a gene: 5. CDR1 and CDR2 (germline): LGHNA, YSLEER. Overall study findings and caveats: In most of the 8 subjects, circulating graft-donor-reactive CD4 TCRbeta sequences fell significantly after transplant.

This receptor was identified in a human patient who received a liver transplant. The graft donor may be the source of some T cells. The rearrangement joins TRBV4-3 to TRBJ2-3, with 11 bases fitting TRBD2. The input for sequencing was CD4+ T cells from blood, taken 12 months after liver transplant. The CDR3: CASSQDSGRATDTQYF. The CDR3 DNA reads as TGCGCCAGCAGCCAAGATAGCGGGAGGGCTACCGATACGCAGTATTTT.